The present T cell receptor beta chain was sequenced within a study of blood T cell repertoires in COVID-19. At the level of the study: The origin of the acute and convalescent COVID-19 samples was the United States, Italy and Spain.

The CDR3 extends over 14 amino acids. Trimming stripped 0 bases from V and 6 bases from J, with 12 bases between. Germline CDR1 GTSNPN, CDR2 SVGIG (reference sequence). In the original analysis: Reference gene primers were amplified, and this amplification served to estimate nucleated cell counts. Sequencing was performed with immunoSEQ multiplex PCR; in TCRdb, only in-frame clones are kept and a portion is missing. D and trimming come from the DNA, and the V and J calls and clone size come from that table. In the table there are approximately 70,000 clones, 87% of which are singletons. Sequencing was performed on peripheral blood. The receptor was isolated from a woman between 50 and 59 years old with COVID-19, enrolled during active disease. J is TRBJ1-5 and V is TRBV30, with D hard to call. Here the CDR3 DNA reads TGTGCCTGGAGTGTACTAGAAGGGAGTCAGCCCCAGCATTTT. Its translation is CAWSVLEGSQPQHF.